This T cell receptor (beta chain) appears in the sequencing data of a study of a mutant IDH1 vaccine in newly diagnosed glioma. Documented time point: week 11, during vaccination. The study gave 300 ug of mutant IDH1 20-mer peptide per vaccine dose, with topical imiquimod. The assay was immunoSEQ multiplex PCR, and TCRdb's table has in-frame clones only and misses some. The sample includes about 62,000 clones, about nine tenths of them seen just once. The germline gives CDR1 ENHRY, CDR2 SYGVKD. Trimming removed 0 bases from V and 2 bases from J, with 5 bases in between. CDR3 length equals 13 residues. Worth noting for this clone: The antigen is unknown.

Specimen: PBMCs, collected from a glioma patient whose treatment included an IDH1 peptide vaccine. This chain joins TRBV10-3 and TRBJ2-7, with no clear D. The TCR sequence derives from a man aged 35-49 years with glioma. DNA for the CDR3: TGTGCCATCAGTGAGTCAACTGCCTACGAGCAGTACTTC. The encoded protein is CAISESTAYEQYF.